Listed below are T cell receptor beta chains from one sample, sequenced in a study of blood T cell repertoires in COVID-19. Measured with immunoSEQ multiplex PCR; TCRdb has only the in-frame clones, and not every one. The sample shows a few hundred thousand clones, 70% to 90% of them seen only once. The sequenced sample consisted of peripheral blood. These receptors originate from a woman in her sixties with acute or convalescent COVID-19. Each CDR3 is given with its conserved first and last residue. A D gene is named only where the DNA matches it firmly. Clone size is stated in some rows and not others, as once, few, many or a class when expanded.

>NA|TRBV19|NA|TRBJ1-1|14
TGTGCCAGTAGTATCGGACAGATGAACACTGAAGCTTTCTTT
CASSIGQMNTEAFF
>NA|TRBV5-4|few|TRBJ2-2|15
TGTGCCAGCAGCTTGGCTGGGGGCGCAGGCGGGGAGCTGTTTTTT
CASSLAGGAGGELFF
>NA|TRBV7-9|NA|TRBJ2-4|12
TGTGCCAGCAGCTTAGGAGGGCACATTCAGTACTTC
CASSLGGHIQYF
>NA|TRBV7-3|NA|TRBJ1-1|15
TGTGCCAGCAGCCCGGACGGGGAGGGAGACACTGAAGCTTTCTTT
CASSPDGEGDTEAFF
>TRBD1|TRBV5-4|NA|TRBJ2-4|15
TGTGCCAGCAGTCAGGACAGGGCTAACAAAAACATTCAGTACTTC
CASSQDRANKNIQYF
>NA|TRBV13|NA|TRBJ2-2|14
TGTGCCAGCAGATTCACAGTGGACACCGGGGAGCTGTTTTTT
CASRFTVDTGELFF
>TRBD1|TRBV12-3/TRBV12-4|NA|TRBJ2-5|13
TGTGCCAGCGATCTGGACAGGGGGGAGACCCAGTACTTC
CASDLDRGETQYF
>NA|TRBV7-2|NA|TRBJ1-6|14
TGTGCCAGCAGCCTCATCGACACCGGTTCACCCCTCCACTTT
CASSLIDTGSPLHF
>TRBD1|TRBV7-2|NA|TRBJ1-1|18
TGTGCCAGCAGCCCCACCATAACGGACAGGGCAAGGAACACTGAAGCTTTCTTT
CASSPTITDRARNTEAFF
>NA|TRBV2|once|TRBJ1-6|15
TGTGCCAGCAGTCCCGACAGGAGAGTAAATTCACCCCTCCACTTT
CASSPDRRVNSPLHF
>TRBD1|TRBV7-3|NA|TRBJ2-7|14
TGTGCCAGCAGCCCGGGGACAGCAACCTACGAGCAGTACTTC
CASSPGTATYEQYF
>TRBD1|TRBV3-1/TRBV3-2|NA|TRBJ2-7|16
TGTGCCAGCAGCCAAGATCGAGACAGGGCCCCTTACGAGCAGTACTTC
CASSQDRDRAPYEQYF
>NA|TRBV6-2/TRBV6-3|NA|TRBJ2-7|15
TGTGCCAGCAGTTACTCACGGGAGAGGGAGTACGAGCAGTACTTC
CASSYSREREYEQYF
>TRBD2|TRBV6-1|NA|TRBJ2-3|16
TGTGCCAGCAGTGAACCAGCGGGGGGGTTTACAGATACGCAGTATTTT
CASSEPAGGFTDTQYF
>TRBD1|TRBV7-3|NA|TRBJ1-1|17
TGTGCCAGCAGCTTCCGATCGGGACAGGGAATGGGAACTGAAGCTTTCTTT
CASSFRSGQGMGTEAFF
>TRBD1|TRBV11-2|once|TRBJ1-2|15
TGTGCCAGCAGGCCCTTTCCCGGGACAGCCTATGGCTACACCTTC
CASRPFPGTAYGYTF
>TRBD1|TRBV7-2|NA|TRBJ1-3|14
TGTGCCAGCAGCTGGACAGGGCCTGGAAACACCATATATTTT
CASSWTGPGNTIYF
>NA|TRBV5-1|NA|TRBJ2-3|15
TGCGCCAGCAGCTTGGTCGGCAGGGAAAGTGATACGCAGTATTTT
CASSLVGRESDTQYF
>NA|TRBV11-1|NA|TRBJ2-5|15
TGTGCCAGCAGCTTAATTCCAGGTCCTCAAGAGACCCAGTACTTC
CASSLIPGPQETQYF
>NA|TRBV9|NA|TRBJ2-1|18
TGTGCCAGCAGCGCCCAGTTGGGGGGCGGGGGCCTTTACAATGAGCAGTTCTTC
CASSAQLGGGGLYNEQFF
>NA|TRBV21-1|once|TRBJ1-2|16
TGTGCCAGCACCCACCTCACAGGGGTTCCTTGCTATGGCTACACCTTC
CASTHLTGVPCYGYTF
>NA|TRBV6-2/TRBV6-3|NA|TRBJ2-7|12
TGTGCCAGCAGCCGGGGCCAGTACGAGCAGTACTTC
CASSRGQYEQYF
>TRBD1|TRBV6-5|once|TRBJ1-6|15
TGTGCCAGCAGTTACTTCGACAGGGTGGGCAGGTCCCTCCACTTT
CASSYFDRVGRSLHF
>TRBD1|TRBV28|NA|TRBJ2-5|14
TGTGCCAGCAGTTGGGACAGGGGCGAGGAGACCCAGTACTTC
CASSWDRGEETQYF
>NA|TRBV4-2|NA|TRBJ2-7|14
TGTGCCAGCAGCCAAGAACCCGGTTTCTACGAGCAGTACTTC
CASSQEPGFYEQYF
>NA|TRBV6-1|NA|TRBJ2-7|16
TGTGCCAGCAGTGGAAACCCCGCACTTCTCCTCTACGAGCAGTACTTC
CASSGNPALLLYEQYF
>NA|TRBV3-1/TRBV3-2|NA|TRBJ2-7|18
TGTGCCAGCAGCCAAAGACTGGCTACCCTAACTAGCTCCTACGAGCAGTACTTC
CASSQRLATLTSSYEQYF
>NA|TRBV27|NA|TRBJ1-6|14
TGTGCCAGCAGTTTTGGACACCATAATTCACCCCTCCACTTT
CASSFGHHNSPLHF
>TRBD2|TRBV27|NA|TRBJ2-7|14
TGTGCCAGCAGTTTTGACCCGCGGGGGGGGGAGCAGTACTTC
CASSFDPRGGEQYF
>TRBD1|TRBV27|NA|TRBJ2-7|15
TGTGCCAGCAGTGTCCGGGACAGGGTCTTCTTCGAGCAGTACTTC
CASSVRDRVFFEQYF
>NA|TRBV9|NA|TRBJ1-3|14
TGTGCCAGCAGCGCCCCCGGGACTGGAAACACCATATATTTT
CASSAPGTGNTIYF
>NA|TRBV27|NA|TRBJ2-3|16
TGTGCCAGCAGTCCCTCGGGCGCGAGGGACACAGATACGCAGTATTTT
CASSPSGARDTDTQYF
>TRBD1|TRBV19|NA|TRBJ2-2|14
TGTGCCAGTAGTTGGACAGGGGGTTCCGGGGAGCTGTTTTTT
CASSWTGGSGELFF
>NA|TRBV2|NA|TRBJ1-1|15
TGTGCCAGCAGTGTGACAGGCTCGAGTGGCACTGAAGCTTTCTTT
CASSVTGSSGTEAFF
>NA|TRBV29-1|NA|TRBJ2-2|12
TGCAGCGTGGGCAGCAACACCGGGGAGCTGTTTTTT
CSVGSNTGELFF
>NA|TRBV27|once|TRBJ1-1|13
TGTGCCAGCAGTTGGGGGCGTGAAAATGAAGCTTTCTTT
CASSWGRENEAFF
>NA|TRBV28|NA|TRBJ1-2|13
TGTGCCAGCAGTTTGAATGTGAGGGAGGGCTACACCTTC
CASSLNVREGYTF